This TCR beta chain was found in a study of beta chain features in type 1 diabetes. The study, taken as a whole, reports: Within patients, naive, central memory and Treg TCRB repertoires seemed more similar than within healthy donors. VDJ junctions from patients with type 1 diabetes contained fewer insertions and more deletions. Among all four CD4+ subsets, Type 1 diabetes patients had TCRB CDR3s that were moderately but significantly shorter.

Markers CD45RO/CCR7/CD25/CD127/CD95/CD27 served to sort CD4+ naive, central memory, regulatory and stem cell-like memory cells. TCRB transcripts that were expressed got sequenced, as all of the isolated RNA had been reverse transcribed. Here immunoSEQ multiplex PCR was the method, and the copy in TCRdb shows in-frame clones only, minus some. This table has roughly 280,000 clones, around 24% appearing once. Details on this clone: Its antigen is still unknown.

Germline V gene lookup returns CDR1 MNHEY and CDR2 SMNVEV (reference sequence). The CDR3 totals 14 residues. Trimming cost V 6 bases and J 5 bases; bases outside gene matches: 8. The chain carries TRBV27 and TRBJ1-1; 8 nucleotides agree with TRBD1. The source is a young woman with type 1 diabetes. Sequenced input: naive CD4+ T cells from blood. The DNA for the CDR3 is TGTGCCAGCAGCTACGGACAGGGAGGTACTGAAGCTTTCTTT. Protein product: CASSYGQGGTEAFF.